Below, 32 T cell receptor beta chains from the same sample are listed, as sequenced in a study of blood T cells in healthy people across ages. A sample-barcoded 5' primer and a J-beta primer mix were used in a second PCR of roughly 7 to 11 cycles. MiXCR, run by TCRdb on the 5' RACE reads, gives a single entry per CDR3 protein. This sample has around 1.5 million distinct CDR3 sequences, with approximately 59% found just once. The sample consisted of blood. These receptors came from a man between 18 and 35 years old in good health.

This clonotype was counted only a few times. The rearrangement links TRBV29-1 to TRBJ2-1; TRBD2 agrees at 12 bases. This CDR3 is built from 14 residues. The J segment lost 8 bases and the V segment lost 3 bases, leaving 5 bases of the junction unmatched. The germline gives CDR1 SQVTM, CDR2 ANQGSEA. CDR3 in amino acids: CSVEWTSGIDEQFF. CDR3 nucleotides: TGCAGCGTTGAGTGGACTAGCGGGATCGATGAGCAGTTCTTC.

Concerning this clonotype: One junction end disagrees with the germline gene, perhaps due to a read error. This rearrangement joins TRBV7-9 to TRBJ1-2; 8 bases fit TRBD1. CDR1 is SEHNR, CDR2 FQNEAQ, per germline (reference sequence). CDR3 size: 17 residues. DNA of the CDR3: TGTGCCAACAGCTTAGCCCGGACAGGGCTCGGGATAGAGGGCTACACCTTC. Its protein product is CANSLARTGLGIEGYTF.

This chain links TRBV20-1 with TRBJ2-1; D gene unclear. The length of the CDR3 is 12 residues. V was clipped by 7 bases and J by 0 bases, with 7 bases between them. Germline assignment: CDR1 DFQATT and CDR2 SNEGSKA (reference sequence). CDR3 in DNA: TGCAGTGGCAGCGACTCCTACAATGAGCAGTTCTTC. This gives the protein CSGSDSYNEQFF.

V gene TRBV7-9 combines with J gene TRBJ2-5; 12 bases line up with TRBD2. The junction had 9 bases not matched to a gene; V was cut back by 5 bases and J by 2 bases. CDR1 is SEHNR, CDR2 FQNEAQ, per germline (reference sequence). This CDR3 comprises 17 residues. Here the CDR3 reads CASSPRTSGDPQETQYF. The CDR3 region has the DNA TGTGCCAGCAGCCCGAGGACTAGCGGGGATCCACAAGAGACCCAGTACTTC.

This chain connects TRBV20-1 to TRBJ2-3, with 12 bases fitting TRBD2. CDR3 length: 15 residues. Germline-derived CDR1 and CDR2 are DFQATT and SNEGSKA (reference sequence). J lost 5 bases, V lost 5 bases, and 8 bases had no gene match. The CDR3 here is CSALLAGGRGDTQYF. DNA for the CDR3: TGCAGTGCTCTCCTAGCGGGGGGGCGTGGAGATACGCAGTATTTT.

Only a few counts were recorded for this clonotype. The gene calls are TRBV4-3 and TRBJ1-4; TRBD1 is a possible D gene (5 bases). The V gene lost 4 bases and the J gene lost 3 bases, with 9 bases spanning the gap. The CDR3 covers 14 residues. From germline, CDR1 is LGHNA and CDR2 YSLEER. The CDR3 loop reads CASSRGLANEKLFF. CDR3 coding DNA: TGCGCCAGCAGCCGGGGGTTAGCTAATGAAAAACTGTTTTTT.

Only a few counts were recorded for this clonotype. V and J are TRBV27 and TRBJ2-6, with 8 bases identical to TRBD1. Germline trimming cut 5 bases from V and 3 bases from J; bases unmatched to any gene: 6. Germline lookup yields CDR1 MNHEY and CDR2 SMNVEV (reference sequence). CDR3 length equals 16 residues. Here the CDR3 reads CASSAGGAYGANVLTF. The DNA of the CDR3 is TGTGCCAGCAGTGCAGGGGGCGCATATGGGGCCAACGTCCTGACTTTC.

The V call is TRBV7-9, the J call TRBJ2-7; D perhaps matches TRBD1 (6 bases). The CDR3 is 13 residues long. Between the trimmed V and J ends, which lost 5 bases and 5 bases, there was a span of 13 bases. From germline, CDR1 is SEHNR and CDR2 FQNEAQ (reference sequence). This CDR3 is CASSKKQGDEQYF. In nucleotides, the CDR3 is TGTGCCAGCAGCAAAAAACAGGGCGACGAGCAGTACTTC.

This chain connects TRBV29-1 to TRBJ2-1; weak D call: TRBD1 (6 bases). The V end was cut by 4 bases, the J end by 6 bases, with 16 bases between. Germline V lookup: CDR1 SQVTM, CDR2 ANQGSEA. CDR3 length equals 14 residues. CDR3 bases: TGCAGCGTTGTTGTGAGACAAGGGGGCAATGAGCAGTTCTTC. Protein sequence: CSVVVRQGGNEQFF.

The chain joins TRBV3-1 to TRBJ1-1; D not certain. Germline lookup yields CDR1 LGHDT and CDR2 YNNKEL (reference sequence). CDR3 length equals 13 residues. Trimming stripped 1 base from V and 8 bases from J, with 11 bases between. CDR3 in amino acids: CASSQVFGEEAFF. CDR3 nucleotide sequence: TGTGCCAGCAGCCAAGTCTTCGGCGAGGAAGCTTTCTTT.

This chain links TRBV4-3 with TRBJ2-1, with D uncertain. Germline V gene sequence: CDR1 LGHNA, CDR2 YSLEER. The CDR3 is 18 amino acids. Trimming shortened V by 0 bases and J by 5 bases, and 20 bases separated the two germline ends. CDR3 protein: CASSQDLSFQPKNNEQFF. The CDR3 coding sequence is TGCGCCAGCAGCCAAGATCTTTCGTTTCAACCAAAAAACAATGAGCAGTTCTTC.

This clonotype appeared a single time. V is TRBV6-2 or TRBV6-3 and J is TRBJ2-1, with 7 bases that match TRBD1. CDR3 length: 15 residues. The germline V gene has CDR1 MNHEY and CDR2 SVGEGT. The J segment lost 6 bases and the V segment lost 6 bases, leaving 11 bases of the junction unmatched. The CDR3 nucleotides are TGTGCCAGCAGCCAGACGGGACAGTTAGTCAATGAGCAGTTCTTC. Translated, it gives CASSQTGQLVNEQFF.

This chain connects TRBV5-1 to TRBJ2-5; D could derive from TRBD1 or TRBD2 (5 bases each). The CDR3 has 13 amino acids. Trimming shortened V by 4 bases and J by 11 bases, and 18 bases separated the two germline ends. In germline, CDR1 is SGHRS, CDR2 YFSETQ. This CDR3 reads CASSNEGTGEQYF. The CDR3 DNA reads as TGCGCCAGCAGCAACGAGGGTACAGGAGAGCAGTACTTC.

The table lists this clonotype with many counts. The chain links TRBV29-1 to TRBJ2-7; D perhaps matches TRBD2 (6 bases). The germline CDR1 and CDR2 sequences are SQVTM and ANQGSEA. Between the trimmed V and J ends, which lost 4 bases and 5 bases, there was a span of 6 bases. CDR3 length equals 10 residues. The CDR3 bases are TGCAGCGTTGGCGGGAACGAGCAGTACTTC. It translates to CSVGGNEQYF.

This clonotype was seen more than once but under ten times. The chain joins TRBV7-2 to TRBJ2-1; 8 bases are a match to TRBD2. The junction had 8 bases not matched to a gene; V was cut back by 5 bases and J by 5 bases. The CDR3 loop spans 15 amino acids. Germline-derived CDR1 and CDR2 are SGHTA and FQGNSA. The CDR3 sequence: CASSVYSGTNNEQFF. DNA for the CDR3: TGTGCCAGCAGCGTATATAGCGGGACAAACAATGAGCAGTTCTTC.

V gene TRBV7-8 combines with J gene TRBJ1-4; the D gene is possibly TRBD1 (6 bases). V was trimmed by 2 bases and J by 8 bases, leaving 21 bases between them. Germline lookup yields CDR1 SGHVS and CDR2 FQNEAQ. The CDR3 contains 17 residues. The CDR3 protein is CASSLFGRSGGGEKLFF. As DNA, the CDR3 is TGTGCCAGCAGCTTATTTGGGAGGTCGGGGGGCGGGGAAAAACTGTTTTTT.

CDR3 protein: CSVEKTRQETQYF. CDR3 in DNA: TGCAGCGTTGAAAAGACAAGACAAGAGACCCAGTACTTC. V gene TRBV29-1 combines with J gene TRBJ2-5, with unresolved D. CDR1 is SQVTM and CDR2 is ANQGSEA in the germline V gene. This CDR3 comprises 13 residues. The ends were cut back, 2 bases at V and 2 bases at J, with 9 bases in the middle.

V gene TRBV21-1 combines with J gene TRBJ2-7. TRBV21-1 is a documented pseudogene. This CDR3 comprises 14 residues. CDR3 residues: CAIQQGEPSYEQYF. In DNA form, the CDR3 reads TGTGCCATCCAGCAGGGGGAGCCATCCTACGAGCAGTACTTC.

The rearrangement uses TRBV6-5 and TRBJ2-1; TRBD1 might be the D (5 bases). The last part of the DNA fits TRBJ2-7 better; the J call may be wrong. Germline V gene sequence: CDR1 MNHEY, CDR2 SVGAGI. The CDR3 has 16 amino acids. The CDR3 protein is CASSYSPQVNYNEQYF. The CDR3 coding sequence is TGTGCCAGCAGTTACTCCCCACAGGTTAACTACAATGAGCAGTACTTC.

This clonotype has more than one count but fewer than ten. The chain carries TRBV10-3 and TRBJ2-5; 13 nucleotides line up with TRBD2. Germline trimming cut 6 bases from V and 2 bases from J; bases unmatched to any gene: 6. CDR3 length: 16 amino acids. CDR1 is ENHRY and CDR2 is SYGVKD in the germline V gene. The CDR3 loop reads CAIRTGTSGAQETQYF. The CDR3 nucleotides are TGTGCCATCAGAACCGGGACTAGCGGGGCTCAAGAGACCCAGTACTTC.

The J gene is TRBJ2-1, the V gene TRBV29-1; 8 bases are a match to TRBD2. The CDR3 runs 14 residues. V lost 2 bases to trimming and J lost 10 bases; unmatched junction nucleotides: 10. The germline CDR1 and CDR2 sequences are SQVTM and ANQGSEA. In DNA form, the CDR3 reads TGCAGCGTTGAAATCCGGGGGGGCCGGGTAGAGCAGTTCTTC. Its translation is CSVEIRGGRVEQFF.

This chain uses TRBV20-1 with TRBJ2-5, with D unclear. The CDR3 contains 12 residues. The V end lost 0 bases, the J end lost 4 bases, and 6 bases lay between the germline ends. Germline CDR1 DFQATT, CDR2 SNEGSKA (reference sequence). CDR3 in DNA: TGCAGTGCTAGAGAGTTCGGAGAGACCCAGTACTTC. The encoded protein is CSAREFGETQYF.

V is TRBV28 and J is TRBJ2-1; 9 bases match TRBD1. CDR1 is MDHEN, CDR2 SYDVKM, per germline. With V trimmed by 8 bases and J by 8 bases, 13 bases remained unmatched. The CDR3 covers 15 residues. DNA for the CDR3: TGTGCCAGCGAACCGGGACAGGGCCCTTTGGATGAGCAGTTCTTC. This gives the protein CASEPGQGPLDEQFF.

In this sample, this clonotype turned up once. The V and J genes are TRBV24-1 and TRBJ2-3, with 8 nucleotides matching TRBD1. V was clipped by 5 bases and J by 1 base; unmatched bases: 4. CDR1 and CDR2 (germline): KGHDR, SFDVKD. The CDR3 is made up of 15 amino acids. The CDR3, as DNA: TGTGCCACCAGTGGAGTGGGACAGGGCACAGATACGCAGTATTTT. This translates into CATSGVGQGTDTQYF.

The V call is TRBV20-1, the J call TRBJ1-2; 8 bases are shared with TRBD1. With V trimmed by 5 bases and J by 8 bases, 13 bases remained unmatched. Germline lookup yields CDR1 DFQATT and CDR2 SNEGSKA (reference sequence). The CDR3 runs to 14 residues. In DNA, the CDR3 is TGCAGTGCTTGGAAACTGACAGGGGATGGGGGCTACACCTTC. This translates into CSAWKLTGDGGYTF.

The chain recombines TRBV4-3 with TRBJ1-2, with 9 positions matching TRBD1. CDR3 length: 15 residues. V was pared by 8 bases and J by 8 bases, with 15 bases of the junction left unmatched. The germline gives CDR1 LGHNA, CDR2 YSLEER. CDR3 nucleotides: TGCGCCAGCGGCTCGCCGGGACAGGGAAGGGAAGGCTACACCTTC. As protein: CASGSPGQGREGYTF.

The genes are TRBV9 and TRBJ1-1; weak D call: TRBD1 (5 bases). The CDR3 is made up of 14 amino acids. V lost 3 bases to trimming and J lost 7 bases, with 16 bases between them. Looked up from germline, CDR1 is SGDLS and CDR2 is YYNGEE. CDR3 amino acids: CASSGRDGGFEAFF. The CDR3 nucleotides are TGTGCCAGCAGCGGACGGGACGGAGGGTTTGAAGCTTTCTTT.

The chain joins TRBV24-1 to TRBJ2-4; D gene ambiguous. Germline assignment: CDR1 KGHDR and CDR2 SFDVKD. Trimming removed 9 bases at V and 14 bases at J, with 16 bases between. The CDR3 runs to 11 residues. CDR3 nucleotides: TGTGCCACCGCCATTCCAAGGTCAAAGTACTTC. The encoded protein is CATAIPRSKYF.

This clonotype occurred a few times. The V and J genes are TRBV9 and TRBJ2-5; possible D gene TRBD2, 6 bases. Trimming took 2 bases from V and 4 from J, leaving 15 bases between them. From germline, CDR1 is SGDLS and CDR2 YYNGEE. The CDR3 is 15 amino acids. The CDR3 DNA follows: TGTGCCAGCAGCGTCATGGACTATTCATCAGAGACCCAGTACTTC. Its protein product is CASSVMDYSSETQYF.

The sample holds a few counts of this clonotype. As DNA, the CDR3 is TGTGCCAGCAGTTTGGCAGGAAAAAACATTCAGTACTTC. This codes for CASSLAGKNIQYF. The chain has TRBV27 and TRBJ2-4, with D unclear. Germline CDR1 and CDR2: MNHEY and SMNVEV (reference sequence). V lost 3 bases to trimming and J lost 4 bases, with 7 bases between them. CDR3 length: 13 residues.

The rearrangement links TRBV14 to TRBJ2-5; TRBD2 matches 12 bases. CDR1 and CDR2 from the germline V gene are SGHDN and FVKESK. This CDR3 contains 15 residues. Trimming removed 4 bases from V and 5 bases from J; junction bases left unmatched: 5. CDR3 amino acids: CASSPLGTSGETQYF. CDR3 sequence (DNA): TGTGCCAGCAGCCCCCTCGGGACTAGCGGGGAGACCCAGTACTTC.

The V gene is TRBV29-1, the J gene TRBJ2-1; unclear D gene. V was trimmed by 5 bases and J by 3 bases, leaving 11 bases between them. The CDR3 totals 13 residues. The V gene's germline CDR1 is SQVTM and CDR2 ANQGSEA. CDR3 in amino acids: CSVSNGYYNEQFF. The CDR3, as DNA: TGCAGCGTTTCCAACGGGTACTACAATGAGCAGTTCTTC.